The 11 T cell receptor beta chains reported below all come from one sample, sequenced in a study of OX40 agonist ivuxolimab in advanced cancers. Library creation used the immunoSEQ multiplex PCR assay. The table was pulled from immuneACCESS by TCRdb, which kept in-frame rearrangements only. Such tables lose some clones; where checked, under half of the loss comes from unresolved V genes, and the rest has no known cause. This sample holds just over 80,000 clones; roughly 91% were observed only once. The ten largest clones represent 0.32% of the sample. The material sequenced was CD4+ or CD8+ T cells sorted from blood, taken in a trial of the OX40 agonist ivuxolimab. All receptors come from an adult with an advanced solid tumor such as melanoma, head and neck, liver or kidney cancer.

The chain joins TRBV15 to TRBJ2-1; D is perhaps TRBD2 (6 bases). The CDR3 extends over 12 amino acids. Looked up from germline, CDR1 is LNHNV and CDR2 is YYDKDF (reference sequence). V gave up 5 bases and J gave up 14 bases, with 16 bases separating them. The CDR3 loop is CATSHNSWGEFF. The CDR3 bases are TGTGCCACCAGCCATAACTCCTGGGGGGAGTTCTTC.

This chain connects TRBV2 to TRBJ2-7; the D gene is possibly TRBD1 (5 bases). Germline CDR1 is SNHLY and CDR2 is FYNNEI. The CDR3 has 12 residues. The CDR3 DNA sequence: TGTGCCAGCAGCAGGGAATCGGCCTGGGGATGGGTC. Amino acid sequence: CASSRESAWGWV.

V is TRBV5-1 and J is TRBJ2-6, with D possibly TRBD1 on 5 matching bases. The CDR3 consists of 15 residues. V lost 0 bases to trimming and J lost 2 bases, with 6 bases between them. Germline CDR1 and CDR2: SGHRS and YFSETQ. The CDR3 region is CASSLEGAGANVLTF. As DNA, the CDR3 is TGCGCCAGCAGCTTGGAAGGGGCTGGGGCCAACGTCCTGACTTTC. The full variable domain, completed using reference TRBV5-1 and TRBJ2-6, is KAGVTQTPRYLIKTRGQQVTLSCSPISGHRSVSWYQQTPGQGLQFLFEYFSETQRNKGNFPGRFSGRQFSNSRSEMNVSTLELGDSALYLCASSLEGAGANVLTFGAGSRLTVL.

The V call is TRBV11-2, the J call TRBJ2-3, with D unresolved. This CDR3 comprises 12 residues. The germline V gene has CDR1 SGHAT and CDR2 FQNNGV. V lost 4 bases and J lost 2, with 4 bases in between. The CDR3, as DNA: TGTGCCAGCAGCTCTCACACAGATACGCAGTATTTT. Translation gives CASSSHTDTQYF.

The V gene is TRBV6-6, the J gene TRBJ1-4; tentatively, D is TRBD1 (5 bases). Between the trimmed V and J ends, which lost 2 bases and 8 bases, there was a span of 12 bases. CDR1 and CDR2 from the germline V gene are MNHNY and SVGAGI (reference sequence). This CDR3 is built from 14 residues. The CDR3: CASSYRQGEEKLFF. CDR3 in DNA: TGTGCCAGCAGTTACCGTCAGGGTGAAGAAAAACTGTTTTTT.

V gene TRBV6-5 combines with J gene TRBJ2-1, with TRBD1 matching 8 bases. The trim removed 5 bases at V and 2 bases at J, leaving 2 bases unmatched. Germline V gene lookup returns CDR1 MNHEY and CDR2 SVGAGI. This CDR3 spans 14 amino acids. The DNA of the CDR3 is TGTGCCAGCAGTAGACAGGGGACCTACAATGAGCAGTTCTTC. Translated, it gives CASSRQGTYNEQFF.

V gene TRBV10-1 combines with J gene TRBJ2-1; weak D call: TRBD1 (5 bases). CDR1 and CDR2 from the germline V gene are WNHNN and SYGVQD (reference sequence). Trimming took 6 bases from V and 4 from J, leaving 10 bases between them. The CDR3 is made up of 13 amino acids. The CDR3 sequence is CASSQQEYNEQFF. The CDR3 bases are TGCGCCAGCAGCCAACAGGAGTACAATGAGCAGTTCTTC.

This chain connects TRBV9 to TRBJ2-1; D possibly corresponds to TRBD1 (5 bases). The CDR3 length is 17 residues. Trimming left V 0 bases short and J 6 bases short, with 19 bases between. CDR1 is SGDLS and CDR2 is YYNGEE in the germline V gene. The CDR3 region is CASSVASFGFRGNEQFF. CDR3 sequence (DNA): TGTGCCAGCAGCGTAGCTTCATTTGGATTTAGGGGCAATGAGCAGTTCTTC.

The J gene is TRBJ1-4, the V gene TRBV4-3; the match to TRBD1 covers 7 bases. The junction had 10 bases not matched to a gene; V was cut back by 4 bases and J by 8 bases. This CDR3 is 15 amino acids long. Germline V lookup: CDR1 LGHNA, CDR2 YSLEER. CDR3 in amino acids: CASSRSGQRNEKLFF. In DNA, the CDR3 is TGCGCCAGCAGCCGATCGGGACAGCGGAACGAAAAACTGTTTTTT.

This sequence joins TRBV5-5 and TRBJ2-1; 10 bases line up with TRBD2. Germline assignment: CDR1 SGHKS and CDR2 YYEKEE (reference sequence). With V trimmed by 4 bases and J by 1 base, 5 bases remained unmatched. This CDR3 comprises 16 residues. The CDR3 region has the DNA TGTGCCAGCAGCCCAACTAGCGGGACTTCCTACAATGAGCAGTTCTTC. Its translation is CASSPTSGTSYNEQFF. The full variable domain, rest sourced from reference TRBV5-5 and TRBJ2-1, is DAGVTQSPTHLIKTRGQQVTLRCSPISGHKSVSWYQQVLGQGPQFIFQYYEKEERGRGNFPDRFSARQFPNYSSELNVNALLLGDSALYLCASSPTSGTSYNEQFFGPGTRLTVL.

The chain recombines TRBV28 with TRBJ1-1; D is unresolved. Looked up from germline, CDR1 is MDHEN and CDR2 is SYDVKM. The CDR3 is made up of 13 amino acids. V was pared by 10 bases and J by 1 base, with 13 bases between. The DNA for the CDR3 is TGTGCCACCACGCGAGACTCGAACACTGAAGCTTTCTTT. This translates into CATTRDSNTEAFF.